This TCR beta chain was identified during a study of blood T cell repertoires in COVID-19 (dated by TCRdb to 2019 to 2021). Turning to the overall study: The collaborator samples originated in the United States, Italy and Spain and spanned the acute and convalescent phases of COVID-19. Sample metadata almost always included a de-identified subject ID, COVID-19 status, age in years and sex. The prospective study material was composed of cDNA or gDNA derived from T cells, B-cell-depleted T cells, or PBMCs. Where available, HLA class I and class II types were taken from metadata supplied by the sample provider and were not determined by assay-based typing. The repertoires were released in a freely available public database intended as a resource for research on the immune response to SARS-CoV-2. Samples came from the ongoing ImmuneRACE study (first 160 participants) plus 1,254 subjects from 6 global collaborators. Deeply sampled blood TCRbeta repertoires from subjects exposed to, actively infected with, or recovered from COVID-19 were included in the dataset. The full study reports these points: The amount of clinical and demographic metadata varied by source and participant and was provided uncurated.

The CDR3 spans 15 residues, from the cysteine through the phenylalanine. The only DNA kept is the CDR3, 45 bases in frame from the first base. From a lookup of the germline V gene (reference sequence), CDR1 and CDR2 are LGHDT and YNNKEL. Trimming takes 4 bases off V and 5 bases off J; junction bases not matched to a gene: 6. At one collaborating source in Seattle, patients were enrolled during active infection and were followed longitudinally through the course of disease. Whole blood was collected in K2EDTA tubes by collaborating institutions according to the institutions' own protocols. For TCRbeta analysis, collaborator samples were shipped as frozen whole blood, as isolated PBMCs, or as DNA extracted from either sample type. Points on this clone: Its antigen has not been determined. The input lacks base qualities; no much larger clone sits a single base away.

TCRbeta CDR3 regions were amplified from genomic DNA by means of the immunoSEQ Assay, a bias-controlled multiplex PCR. The authors' pipeline ran thus. Within the assay, amplification of reference gene primers was used to estimate how many nucleated cells each sample contained. Sequence reads were collapsed and filtered to measure the absolute abundance of every unique TCRbeta CDR3 rearrangement. Productive Simpson clonality was computed per sample as the square root of Simpson's diversity index over productive rearrangements. Entries here come from immuneACCESS through TCRdb and include only in-frame sequences with V and J called. Some clones fail to appear in such tables; in the studies checked, an unresolved V gene covers under half of the shortfall, and the cause of the remainder is unknown. D and trimming were read from the DNA, whereas the V and J calls and clone size are those reported in that table. For this sample there are more than 200,000 clones; 70% to 90% appear just once. The ten top clones hold roughly 10% of the sample.

The chain is encoded by TRBV3-1 (or the pseudogene TRBV3-2) joined to TRBJ2-3, and TRBD1 matches 10 of the central bases. The clonotype comes from a man aged 50-59 years with COVID-19, enrolled during active disease. Sequencing used peripheral blood. The DNA sequence reads TGTGCCAGCAGCCCGGACAGGGGGGGCGGAGATACGCAGTATTTT. Its protein product is CASSPDRGGGDTQYF.